Given below is one T cell receptor beta chain in context. Antigen unknown. Time point defined: blood 2 weeks post-SBRT. Regarding treatment: 15 Gy SBRT to primary tumor, nephrectomy 4 weeks later. Clear cell pathology was present in this patient's renal cell carcinoma. Assay used: immunoSEQ multiplex PCR; TCRdb lists only in-frame clones, some missing. The data show about 130,000 clones, around 82% seen once. The data derive from a study of radiation and T cells in renal cell carcinoma. Trimming left V 7 bases short and J 1 base short, with 10 bases between. The germline V gene encodes CDR1 SQVTM and CDR2 ANQGSEA. The CDR3 loop spans 12 amino acids. The study, taken as a whole, reports: In blood, top tumor clones expanded by 2 weeks, shrinking by 4.

The material was blood, obtained from a patient whose treatment included radiotherapy and nephrectomy. The source is a man aged 50 to 59 with renal cell carcinoma. The chain employs TRBV29-1 and TRBJ2-5, with D possibly being TRBD1 (6 bases). CDR3 coding DNA: TGCAGCGATGGACAGTCCCAAGAGACCCAGTACTTC. Translation gives CSDGQSQETQYF.